This T cell receptor (beta chain) was identified during a study of T cells after yellow fever vaccination. Study as a whole: With SMART-Seq v4 Ultra Low Input, the fractions containing low cell numbers were prepared.

On this clonotype: Its antigen is not identified.

The TCR cDNA carried a universal primer site and UMIs from 5'RACE template switching. One entry per CDR3 protein results from TCRdb running MiXCR on the 5' RACE reads. The top ten hold roughly a sixth of the sample, which has hundreds of thousands of distinct CDR3 sequences, approximately 19% seen once. Notes on the study in general: A weaker secondary response peaked on day 5, the primary on day 15.

Trimming pared 4 bases from V and 6 bases from J, leaving 11 bases between. The CDR3 length is 13 residues. Germline V gene data show CDR1 as SGDLS and CDR2 as YYNGEE. The TCR originated in a man younger than 35 who received the YFV17D yellow fever vaccine. Sequenced here: PBMCs, sampled before the yellow fever booster vaccination. V gene TRBV9 combines with J gene TRBJ2-1, with no clear D. The CDR3 is CASSQGSSNEQFF. The CDR3 region has the DNA TGTGCCAGCAGCCAAGGTAGCAGCAATGAGCAGTTCTTC.